The clone carrying this TCR beta chain was picked up one time. The sample comes from a study of blood T cell repertoires in COVID-19. Study-level background: From the United States, Italy and Spain came samples of acute and convalescent COVID-19. T cells, B-cell-depleted T cells, or PBMCs provided the cDNA or gDNA that served as material.

Original analysis: Amplification of reference gene primers provided the estimated nucleated cell counts. Profiling relied on immunoSEQ multiplex PCR, and the TCRdb table lists in-frame clones only, not all of them. V and J calls and clone size are given by that table; D and trimming were obtained from the DNA. The table records over 200,000 clones, 80% to 85% of them present only once. Between the trimmed V and J ends, which lost 0 bases and 3 bases, there was a span of 9 bases. The CDR3 sequence is 14 residues long. The V gene's germline CDR1 is SGHNT and CDR2 YYREEE (reference sequence). The rearrangement links TRBV5-4 to TRBJ1-1; D uncertain. What was sequenced was peripheral blood. The sequence was obtained from a woman of 80 years or more with active or convalescent COVID-19. In DNA, the CDR3 is TGTGCCAGCAGCTTGGGGCTCGTTGACACTGAAGCTTTCTTT. Translated: CASSLGLVDTEAFF.